This TCR beta chain was profiled in a study of OX40 agonist ivuxolimab in advanced cancers. Overall study: Males comprised about 84% of the group, whose mean age was approximately 62 years (range roughly 23 to 80).

CDR1 is LGHNA and CDR2 is YSLEER in the germline V gene. The CDR3 is made up of 15 amino acids. Trimming shortened V by 1 base and J by 2 bases, and 12 bases separated the two germline ends. Here immunoSEQ multiplex PCR was the method, and the copy in TCRdb shows in-frame clones only, minus some. The sample yields about 20,000 clones, approximately 87% seen once. Here the sequenced sample was CD4+ or CD8+ T cells sorted from blood, taken in a trial of the OX40 agonist ivuxolimab. The chain carries TRBV4-3 and TRBJ2-7; TRBD2 might be the D (5 bases). This clonotype was sampled from an adult with an advanced solid tumor such as melanoma, head and neck, liver or kidney cancer. The CDR3 loop is CASSQGPGSTYEQYF. The CDR3 DNA sequence: TGCGCCAGCAGCCAAGGACCGGGGTCCACCTACGAGCAGTACTTC.